These T cell receptor beta chains were read from a single sample in a study of technical replicates of blood from several donors. The method was immunoSEQ multiplex PCR; TCRdb's version includes in-frame clones alone and lacks a portion of them. The sample comprises around 84,000 clones, roughly nine tenths of which are singletons, and around 0.25% rests with the top ten. Sequencing was carried out using T cells isolated from PBMCs. The receptors originated from a human donor in good health. Both conserved end residues are part of each CDR3. A D gene is named only where the DNA matches it firmly. Clone size is shown for a subset of rows, as once, few, many or a class of expanded clone.

j_gene: TRBJ2-7
v_gene: TRBV15
abundance: -
d_gene: TRBD1
CDR3nt: TGTGCCACCAGCAGAGAGGACAGGGGGGGTTCGCACGAGCAGTACTTC
CDR3aa: CATSREDRGGSHEQYF

j_gene: TRBJ1-4
v_gene: TRBV4-2
abundance: -
d_gene: -
CDR3nt: TGTGCCAGCAGCCAAGAATCTACAGGGTCTGGCTCTCAGGGAAAACTGTTTTTT
CDR3aa: CASSQESTGSGSQGKLFF

j_gene: TRBJ1-2
v_gene: TRBV15
abundance: -
d_gene: TRBD1
CDR3nt: TGTGCCACCAGCAGAGCTGGACAGGACGCACGCGTCTATGGCTACACCTTC
CDR3aa: CATSRAGQDARVYGYTF

j_gene: TRBJ1-2
v_gene: TRBV10-2
abundance: -
d_gene: TRBD1
CDR3nt: TGCGCCAGCAGCCTTCAGACAGGGGGCTATGGCTACACCTTC
CDR3aa: CASSLQTGGYGYTF

j_gene: TRBJ1-1
v_gene: TRBV7-9
abundance: -
d_gene: -
CDR3nt: TGTGCCAGCAATAGGGGCATGAACACTGAAGCTTTCTTT
CDR3aa: CASNRGMNTEAFF

j_gene: TRBJ2-1
v_gene: TRBV15
abundance: -
d_gene: -
CDR3nt: TGTGCCACCAGCAGAGATGCCAGTTCCTACAATGAGCAGTTCTTC
CDR3aa: CATSRDASSYNEQFF

j_gene: TRBJ1-3
v_gene: TRBV27
abundance: -
d_gene: TRBD1
CDR3nt: TGTGCCAGCAGCCAGACAGGGTATACTGGAAACACCATATATTTT
CDR3aa: CASSQTGYTGNTIYF

j_gene: TRBJ1-5
v_gene: TRBV7-8
abundance: -
d_gene: TRBD1
CDR3nt: TGTGCCAGCAGCTCTTTAACAGGGGTGTATAGCAATCAGCCCCAGCATTTT
CDR3aa: CASSSLTGVYSNQPQHF

j_gene: TRBJ2-2
v_gene: TRBV5-1
abundance: -
d_gene: TRBD2
CDR3nt: TGCGCCAGCAGCTTTGGCGATCTAGCGGGAGGAAACACCGGGGAGCTGTTTTTT
CDR3aa: CASSFGDLAGGNTGELFF

j_gene: TRBJ2-1
v_gene: TRBV2
abundance: once
d_gene: -
CDR3nt: TGTGCCAGCAGTGACCCTCTCCCGAGCTCCTACAATGAGCAGTTCTTC
CDR3aa: CASSDPLPSSYNEQFF

j_gene: TRBJ1-2
v_gene: TRBV7-3
abundance: -
d_gene: -
CDR3nt: TGTGCCAGCAGCCTAACAGGGAGCTATGGCTACACCTTC
CDR3aa: CASSLTGSYGYTF

j_gene: TRBJ2-7
v_gene: TRBV28
abundance: -
d_gene: TRBD2
CDR3nt: TGTGCCAGCAGTTTATTTCGGACTAGCGGGAGGGCCTACGAGCAGTACTTC
CDR3aa: CASSLFRTSGRAYEQYF

j_gene: TRBJ2-7
v_gene: TRBV6-1
abundance: -
d_gene: TRBD1
CDR3nt: TGTGCCAGCAGTGACATAGGGACAGGCTTCTACGAGCAGTACTTC
CDR3aa: CASSDIGTGFYEQYF

j_gene: TRBJ2-3
v_gene: TRBV7-6
abundance: -
d_gene: -
CDR3nt: TGTGCCAGCAGCATTGGACTGCCTAGCACAGATACGCAGTATTTT
CDR3aa: CASSIGLPSTDTQYF

j_gene: TRBJ2-1
v_gene: TRBV4-1
abundance: -
d_gene: -
CDR3nt: TGCGCCAGCAGCCAAGGGCTCCCTCGCAATGAGCAGTTCTTC
CDR3aa: CASSQGLPRNEQFF

j_gene: TRBJ2-7
v_gene: TRBV5-5
abundance: -
d_gene: TRBD1
CDR3nt: TGTGCCAGCAGCTTGGCACCGGGACAGGACTTGTACGAGCAGTACTTC
CDR3aa: CASSLAPGQDLYEQYF

j_gene: TRBJ1-1
v_gene: TRBV2
abundance: few
d_gene: -
CDR3nt: TGTGCCAGCAGTGAAGGGAGGACTGAAGCTTTCTTT
CDR3aa: CASSEGRTEAFF

j_gene: TRBJ1-2
v_gene: TRBV6-6
abundance: -
d_gene: -
CDR3nt: TGTGCCAGCAGTTACACAGGGTTGTATGGCTACACCTTC
CDR3aa: CASSYTGLYGYTF

j_gene: TRBJ2-3
v_gene: TRBV7-6
abundance: -
d_gene: -
CDR3nt: TGTGCCAGCAGCCCCACCGCGACAGCAGATACGCAGTATTTT
CDR3aa: CASSPTATADTQYF

j_gene: TRBJ2-3
v_gene: TRBV5-4
abundance: -
d_gene: TRBD1
CDR3nt: TGTGCCAGCAGCTTGGGGGGACAGGGGTCAGATACGCAGTATTTT
CDR3aa: CASSLGGQGSDTQYF

j_gene: TRBJ1-2
v_gene: TRBV10-3
abundance: -
d_gene: TRBD1
CDR3nt: TGTGCCATCAGACGTACAGGGGTTGAAGGCTACACCTTC
CDR3aa: CAIRRTGVEGYTF

j_gene: TRBJ2-6
v_gene: TRBV30
abundance: once
d_gene: -
CDR3nt: TGTGCCTGCACGCTAGGAGGGGCTGGGGCCAACGTCCTGACTTTC
CDR3aa: CACTLGGAGANVLTF

j_gene: TRBJ2-1
v_gene: TRBV5-1
abundance: -
d_gene: -
CDR3nt: TGCGCCAGCAGCTTGGCGGGAACCTACAATGAGCAGTTCTTC
CDR3aa: CASSLAGTYNEQFF

j_gene: TRBJ1-1
v_gene: TRBV30
abundance: -
d_gene: -
CDR3nt: TGTGCCTGGGCCAGGGGCAAGAAGAACACTGAAGCTTTCTTT
CDR3aa: CAWARGKKNTEAFF

j_gene: TRBJ1-2
v_gene: TRBV30
abundance: once
d_gene: -
CDR3nt: TGTGCCTGGAGTGTACGGAACTATGGCTACACCTTC
CDR3aa: CAWSVRNYGYTF

j_gene: TRBJ1-2
v_gene: TRBV30
abundance: -
d_gene: TRBD1
CDR3nt: TGTGCCTGGACAGGGGGCTACTATGGCTACACCTTC
CDR3aa: CAWTGGYYGYTF

j_gene: TRBJ1-3
v_gene: TRBV19
abundance: -
d_gene: -
CDR3nt: TGTGCCAGTAGTATAGAAACTTCAAGAACCATATATTTT
CDR3aa: CASSIETSRTIYF

j_gene: TRBJ2-7
v_gene: TRBV29-1
abundance: -
d_gene: -
CDR3nt: TGCAGCGTTGTGACGGGACACTTAACCTCCTCCTACGAGCAGTACTTC
CDR3aa: CSVVTGHLTSSYEQYF

j_gene: TRBJ2-3
v_gene: TRBV14
abundance: -
d_gene: TRBD1
CDR3nt: TGTGCCAGCAGCCAAGTGGGACAGGGTGGAGATACGCAGTATTTT
CDR3aa: CASSQVGQGGDTQYF

j_gene: TRBJ2-5
v_gene: TRBV7-8
abundance: -
d_gene: TRBD1
CDR3nt: TGTGCCAGCAGCTTAGTTCCGGGACAGGGGATCCCCTTCCAAGAGACCCAGTACTTC
CDR3aa: CASSLVPGQGIPFQETQYF

j_gene: TRBJ2-7
v_gene: TRBV19
abundance: once
d_gene: -
CDR3nt: TGTGCCAGTAGGCTCTCCGGGACAAGGACCTACGAGCAGTACTTC
CDR3aa: CASRLSGTRTYEQYF

j_gene: TRBJ1-6
v_gene: TRBV5-1
abundance: -
d_gene: TRBD1
CDR3nt: TGCGCCAGCAGCTCTCAAGGACAGGGCGACTCACCCCTCCACTTT
CDR3aa: CASSSQGQGDSPLHF

j_gene: TRBJ1-6
v_gene: TRBV6-1
abundance: -
d_gene: TRBD1
CDR3nt: TGTGCCAGCAATCCAAGGGGGCCTACCCTCCACTTT
CDR3aa: CASNPRGPTLHF

j_gene: TRBJ2-7
v_gene: TRBV6-5
abundance: once
d_gene: -
CDR3nt: TGTGCCAGCAGGTCGGCCTACGAGCAGTACTTC
CDR3aa: CASRSAYEQYF

j_gene: TRBJ1-3
v_gene: TRBV9
abundance: -
d_gene: TRBD1
CDR3nt: TGTGCCAGCAGCGTAGGACAGGGGAACACCATATATTTT
CDR3aa: CASSVGQGNTIYF

j_gene: TRBJ2-2
v_gene: TRBV25-1
abundance: once
d_gene: -
CDR3nt: TGTGCCAGCAGTGATCCAGCCAGATGGTCGGGGACCGGGGAGCTGTTTTTT
CDR3aa: CASSDPARWSGTGELFF

j_gene: TRBJ2-7
v_gene: TRBV7-8
abundance: -
d_gene: TRBD1
CDR3nt: TGTGCCAGTACGAGGGGGCTTAACTACGAGCAGTACTTC
CDR3aa: CASTRGLNYEQYF

j_gene: TRBJ1-5
v_gene: TRBV28
abundance: -
d_gene: TRBD1
CDR3nt: TGTGCCAGCAGTCCCCCAGGGACAGGGGAACAGCCCCAGCATTTT
CDR3aa: CASSPPGTGEQPQHF

j_gene: TRBJ2-7
v_gene: TRBV15
abundance: -
d_gene: TRBD1
CDR3nt: TGTGCCACCAGCAGAGATAGGGTACAGGGGAACTACGAGCAGTACTTC
CDR3aa: CATSRDRVQGNYEQYF

j_gene: TRBJ1-2
v_gene: TRBV19
abundance: -
d_gene: TRBD1
CDR3nt: TGTGCCAGTACCCGGGACAGGGCCCTGGATGGCTACACCTTC
CDR3aa: CASTRDRALDGYTF

j_gene: TRBJ1-1
v_gene: TRBV28
abundance: few
d_gene: -
CDR3nt: TGTGCCAGCAGGTCCGGACAGATGAACACTGAAGCTTTCTTT
CDR3aa: CASRSGQMNTEAFF

j_gene: TRBJ1-1
v_gene: TRBV4-2
abundance: -
d_gene: TRBD1
CDR3nt: TGTGCCAGCAGCCAGGGACAGGGAGGGAACACTGAAGCTTTCTTT
CDR3aa: CASSQGQGGNTEAFF

j_gene: TRBJ2-5
v_gene: TRBV19
abundance: -
d_gene: -
CDR3nt: TGTGCCAGTAGTTCACAGCCACCTGGGGAGACCCAGTACTTC
CDR3aa: CASSSQPPGETQYF

j_gene: TRBJ2-1
v_gene: TRBV6-1
abundance: -
d_gene: TRBD2
CDR3nt: TGTGCCAGCAGTGGGCCCAGGGCTAGCGGGAACAATGAGCAGTTCTTC
CDR3aa: CASSGPRASGNNEQFF

j_gene: TRBJ1-1
v_gene: TRBV6-5
abundance: -
d_gene: TRBD1
CDR3nt: TGTGCCAGCAGAAAGGGACAGGGGGAGACTGAAGCTTTCTTT
CDR3aa: CASRKGQGETEAFF

j_gene: TRBJ2-3
v_gene: TRBV18
abundance: once
d_gene: TRBD1
CDR3nt: TGTGCCAGCTCACAGAATCCGGGACAGGGATTCACAGATACGCAGTATTTT
CDR3aa: CASSQNPGQGFTDTQYF

j_gene: TRBJ1-1
v_gene: TRBV2
abundance: -
d_gene: -
CDR3nt: TGTGCCAGCGGGCCTTCGACCCCTGAAGCTTTCTTT
CDR3aa: CASGPSTPEAFF

j_gene: TRBJ2-7
v_gene: TRBV7-8
abundance: -
d_gene: -
CDR3nt: TGTGCCAGCAGCTTAGCCGGGACTTTCACCTACGAGCAGTACTTC
CDR3aa: CASSLAGTFTYEQYF

j_gene: TRBJ2-7
v_gene: TRBV14
abundance: few
d_gene: -
CDR3nt: TGTGCCAGCAGTCCGACTAGATTCGAGCAGTACTTC
CDR3aa: CASSPTRFEQYF